The clone carrying this T cell receptor (beta chain) is medium-sized in the sample. This specimen belongs to a study of cytomegalovirus exposure and HLA in healthy donors. Researchers ran the PCR with 60 Vbeta and 13 Jbeta primers. The repertoire was sequenced with immunoSEQ multiplex PCR; TCRdb's copy has only in-frame clones and lacks some. Of approximately 120,000 clones in the sample, roughly 73% were seen once. Sequenced input: PBMCs. The receptor was derived from a man in his 60s in good health and CMV-seropositive.

CDR3 DNA sequence: TGTGCCAGCAGGTTGGGGAGCGAGCCCCAGCATTTT. It is translated as CASRLGSEPQHF. The chain employs TRBV28 and TRBJ1-5; no reliable D call. This CDR3 spans 12 amino acids. The germline V and J ends were trimmed by 6 bases and 8 bases, with 11 bases remaining between them. CDR1 and CDR2 (germline): MDHEN, SYDVKM.